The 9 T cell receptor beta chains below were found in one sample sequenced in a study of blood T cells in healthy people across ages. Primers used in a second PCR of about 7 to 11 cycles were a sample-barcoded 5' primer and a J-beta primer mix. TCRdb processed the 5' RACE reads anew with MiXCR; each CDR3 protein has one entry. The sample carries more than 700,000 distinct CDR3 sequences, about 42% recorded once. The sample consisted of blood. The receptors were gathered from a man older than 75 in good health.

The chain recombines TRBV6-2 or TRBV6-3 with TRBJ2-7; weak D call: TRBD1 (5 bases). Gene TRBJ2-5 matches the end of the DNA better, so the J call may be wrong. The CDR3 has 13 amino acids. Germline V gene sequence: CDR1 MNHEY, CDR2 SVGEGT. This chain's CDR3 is CASSSRTKETQYF. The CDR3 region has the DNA TGTGCCAGCAGTTCGAGGACAAAAGAGACCCAGTACTTC.

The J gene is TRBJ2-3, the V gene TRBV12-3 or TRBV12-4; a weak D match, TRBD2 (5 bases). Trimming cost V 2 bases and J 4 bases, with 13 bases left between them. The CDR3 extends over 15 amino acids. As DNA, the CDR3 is TGTGCCAGCAGTTTAAGGAGGATCCCCGCAGATACGCAGTATTTT. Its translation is CASSLRRIPADTQYF.

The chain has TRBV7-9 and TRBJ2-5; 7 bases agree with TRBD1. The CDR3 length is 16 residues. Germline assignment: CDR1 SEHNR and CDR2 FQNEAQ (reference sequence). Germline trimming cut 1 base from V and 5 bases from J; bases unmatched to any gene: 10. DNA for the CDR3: TGTGCCAGCAGCTTAGGAATACAGGGGATTGGTGAGACCCAGTACTTC. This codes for CASSLGIQGIGETQYF.

CDR3 in DNA: TGTGCCAGCAGCAAAGATGGCCGTACAGATACGCAGTATTTT. This gives the protein CASSKDGRTDTQYF. This chain joins TRBV21-1 and TRBJ2-3. TRBV21-1 is a recognized pseudogene. The CDR3 runs to 14 residues.

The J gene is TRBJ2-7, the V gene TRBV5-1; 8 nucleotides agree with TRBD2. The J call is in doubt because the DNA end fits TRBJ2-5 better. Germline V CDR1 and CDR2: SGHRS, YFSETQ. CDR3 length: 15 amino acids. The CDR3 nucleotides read TGCGCCAGCAACCTGGAGGGACTAGAGGGGGAGACCCAGTACTTC. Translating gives CASNLEGLEGETQYF.

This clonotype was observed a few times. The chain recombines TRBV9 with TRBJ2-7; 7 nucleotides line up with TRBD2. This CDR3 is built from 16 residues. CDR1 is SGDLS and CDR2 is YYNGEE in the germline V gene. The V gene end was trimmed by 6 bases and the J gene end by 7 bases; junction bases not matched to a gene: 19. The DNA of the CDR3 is TGTGCCAGCACCCCCTTTAACGGGGCGGGAGTAGGGGAGCAGTACTTC. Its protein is CASTPFNGAGVGEQYF.

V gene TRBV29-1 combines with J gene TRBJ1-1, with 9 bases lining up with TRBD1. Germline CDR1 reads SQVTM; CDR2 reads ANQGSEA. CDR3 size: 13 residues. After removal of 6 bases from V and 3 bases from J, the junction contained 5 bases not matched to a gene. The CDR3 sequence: CSVQTGGHTEAFF. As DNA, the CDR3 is TGCAGCGTCCAAACAGGGGGCCACACTGAAGCTTTCTTT.

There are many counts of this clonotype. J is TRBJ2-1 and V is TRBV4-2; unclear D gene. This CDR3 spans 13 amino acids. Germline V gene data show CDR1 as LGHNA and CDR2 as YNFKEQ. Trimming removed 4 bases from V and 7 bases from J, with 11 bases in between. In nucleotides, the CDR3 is TGTGCCAGCAGCCTCGACGCAGGTAATGAGCAGTTCTTC. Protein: CASSLDAGNEQFF.

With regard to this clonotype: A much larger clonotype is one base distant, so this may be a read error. This CDR3 reads CASSRREGQRNEQYF. The DNA for the CDR3 is TGCGCCAGCAGCAGGCGGGAGGGCCAGCGCAATGAGCAGTACTTC. V is TRBV5-1 and J is TRBJ2-7; 9 nucleotides agree with TRBD2. Germline assignment: CDR1 SGHRS and CDR2 YFSETQ. With 4 bases clipped from V and 7 bases from J, the junction kept 12 bases outside the gene matches. The CDR3 consists of 15 residues.